The rows below give T cell receptor beta chains drawn from one sample of a study of blood T cell repertoires in COVID-19. Measured with immunoSEQ multiplex PCR; TCRdb has only the in-frame clones, and not every one. The repertoire consists of about 140,000 clones, with 75% to 85% occurring once and the leading ten covering around 4.2%. The sample consisted of peripheral blood. The receptors originated from an elderly woman with active or convalescent COVID-19. Each CDR3 is given with its conserved first and last residue. A D gene is named only where the DNA matches it firmly. The listing skips clone size in some rows; elsewhere it reads once, few, many or a size class.

>TRBJ1-2|TRBV28|-|-
TGTGCCAGCTCCCTCCTGACAGGTCCCTATGGCTACACCTTC
CASSLLTGPYGYTF
>TRBJ2-3|TRBV7-3|TRBD2|-
TGTGCCAGCAGCCCCCCCGGGACTAGCGGGGCAGATACGCAGTATTTT
CASSPPGTSGADTQYF
>TRBJ1-2|TRBV11-1|TRBD1|-
TGTGCCAGCAGCTTACTACAGGGGGCGAGTGGCTACACCTTC
CASSLLQGASGYTF
>TRBJ2-3|TRBV28|-|-
TGTGCCAGCAGTTTACATATCCTAGCGTCCAGCACAGATACGCAGTATTTT
CASSLHILASSTDTQYF
>TRBJ2-1|TRBV21-1|-|-
TGTGCCAGCAGCAAAGTAGGGGTCTATGAGCAGTTCTTC
CASSKVGVYEQFF
>TRBJ1-4|TRBV5-1|TRBD1|once
TGCGCCAGCAGCTGGGGACAGGTGGGGGAAAAACTGTTTTTT
CASSWGQVGEKLFF
>TRBJ2-1|TRBV27|TRBD1|-
TGTGCCAGCAGTCCGTGGACAGGGGGCAATGAGCAGTTCTTC
CASSPWTGGNEQFF
>TRBJ2-7|TRBV5-1|TRBD2|-
TGCGCCAGCAGCTTGGTAGCAGCGGGGAGCTCCTACGAGCAGTACTTC
CASSLVAAGSSYEQYF
>TRBJ1-2|TRBV5-1|TRBD1|-
TGCGCCAGCAGCGTCCCCCCAGGGGGCTCCAATGGCTACACCTTC
CASSVPPGGSNGYTF
>TRBJ2-7|TRBV18|TRBD1|-
TGTGCCAGCTCACCTACAGGGGGCGTCTCGAACGAGCAGTACTTC
CASSPTGGVSNEQYF
>TRBJ1-4|TRBV5-1|-|-
TGCGCCAGCAGCTTAACTCCTGCAACTAATGAAAAACTGTTTTTT
CASSLTPATNEKLFF
>TRBJ2-3|TRBV27|TRBD2|-
TGTGCCAGCAGTGCCCGACTAGCCAGCACAGATACGCAGTATTTT
CASSARLASTDTQYF
>TRBJ2-3|TRBV12-3/TRBV12-4|-|-
TGTGCCAGCAGAGCCGCAGGGACAGATACGCAGTATTTT
CASRAAGTDTQYF
>TRBJ2-1|TRBV11-2|TRBD2|few
TGTGCCAGCAGCTTTACTAGCGGGGGAAACAATGAGCAGTTCTTC
CASSFTSGGNNEQFF
>TRBJ1-3|TRBV7-2|-|-
TGTGCCAGCAGCGCCCACAGGGCCCCCGGAAACACCATATATTTT
CASSAHRAPGNTIYF
>TRBJ2-3|TRBV5-1|-|-
TGCGCCAGCAGCTTGGCCATCGGGGCAGATACGCAGTATTTT
CASSLAIGADTQYF
>TRBJ1-4|TRBV18|TRBD1|once
TGTGCCAGCTCACCACGACAGGGGGTAGAAAAACTGTTTTTT
CASSPRQGVEKLFF
>TRBJ1-1|TRBV2|-|few
TGTGCCAGCAGGATCGGGGTTCAGAACACTGAAGCTTTCTTT
CASRIGVQNTEAFF
>TRBJ2-4|TRBV4-2|TRBD1|-
TGTGCCAGCAGCCAACAGGGACAGGGTAGTTCCAAAAACATTCAGTACTTC
CASSQQGQGSSKNIQYF
>TRBJ1-1|TRBV11-2|-|-
TGTGCCAGCAGCATCAGGACACAAACGCCGAACACTGAAGCTTTCTTT
CASSIRTQTPNTEAFF
>TRBJ2-7|TRBV19|-|-
TGTGCCACTAAACGGGACAACTCCTACGAGCAGTACTTC
CATKRDNSYEQYF
>TRBJ1-4|TRBV30|-|-
TGTGCCTGGAGTGAACAGGATGAAAAACTGTTTTTT
CAWSEQDEKLFF
>TRBJ1-1|TRBV28|-|-
TGTGCCAGCAGTTCCGACGGACAGAACACTGAAGCTTTCTTT
CASSSDGQNTEAFF
>TRBJ2-3|TRBV10-2|-|-
TGCGCCAGCAGGTCGACAGCTAGCACAGATACGCAGTATTTT
CASRSTASTDTQYF
>TRBJ1-6|TRBV18|-|-
TGTGCCAGCTCACCACAGGGCCAGGGAGGGAATTCACCCCTCCACTTT
CASSPQGQGGNSPLHF
>TRBJ2-5|TRBV10-3|-|-
TGTGCCATCAGTGAGTCGGGTGGGGCCGCCGAGACCCAGTACTTC
CAISESGGAAETQYF
>TRBJ1-1|TRBV5-1|TRBD1|-
TGCGCCAGCAGCCTAGGACAGGGCGGCAACACTGAAGCTTTCTTT
CASSLGQGGNTEAFF
>TRBJ1-2|TRBV21-1|-|-
TGTGCCAAAGGAAAAAGGGGAATCAGGGACTGCAACTATGGCTACACCTTC
CAKGKRGIRDCNYGYTF
>TRBJ2-5|TRBV19|-|-
TGTGCCAGTAGCCCAAGAGCAGGGCGCCAAGAGACCCAGTACTTC
CASSPRAGRQETQYF
>TRBJ2-2|TRBV11-2|TRBD2|few
TGTGCCAGCAGCTTAGGATATAGTCGGGGGGCCGGGGAGCTGTTTTTT
CASSLGYSRGAGELFF
>TRBJ2-7|TRBV11-2|-|-
TGTGCCAGCAGCACTAGCCGGGGCGAGCAGTACTTC
CASSTSRGEQYF
>TRBJ1-1|TRBV5-4|TRBD1|-
TGTGCCAGCAGCCTGGGGACAGGGTGGGGTACTGAAGCTTTCTTT
CASSLGTGWGTEAFF
>TRBJ1-1|TRBV12-3/TRBV12-4|-|-
TGTGCCAGCAGGTCTCATAGGGGAGCTTTCTTT
CASRSHRGAFF
>TRBJ1-5|TRBV20-1|-|once
TGCAGTGCTAGTGGGGGGGATCACCAGCCCCAGCATTTT
CSASGGDHQPQHF
>TRBJ2-6|TRBV7-9|TRBD1|-
TGTGCCAGCACCTTACCGACAGGGGTAGGGGCCAACGTCCTGACTTTC
CASTLPTGVGANVLTF
>TRBJ1-2|TRBV19|-|-
TGTGCCAGTAGTATCTCGGGTTTCGAAGGCTACACCTTC
CASSISGFEGYTF
>TRBJ1-1|TRBV12-3/TRBV12-4|TRBD1|-
TGTGCCAGCAGGCGCGGACAGGGCGTTGAAGCTTTCTTT
CASRRGQGVEAFF
>TRBJ1-4|TRBV7-9|-|-
TGTGCCAGCAGCTTATCACAGGGCAGAAATGAAAAACTGTTTTTT
CASSLSQGRNEKLFF
>TRBJ2-7|TRBV7-2|TRBD1|-
TGTGCCAGCAGCTTAGAAGGGACAGGGGGCTACGAGCAGTACTTC
CASSLEGTGGYEQYF
>TRBJ2-1|TRBV7-6|TRBD2|-
TGTGCCAGCAGCCCTGTAGCGGGGGGGACCAATGAGCAGTTCTTC
CASSPVAGGTNEQFF
>TRBJ2-1|TRBV14|-|-
TGTGCCAGCAGTACCCTCTCCGGAGGAGGGCACCGAAAGCAGTTCTTC
CASSTLSGGGHRKQFF
>TRBJ2-3|TRBV19|TRBD2|-
TGTGCCAGTAAGGCGGGGGGCACAGATACGCAGTATTTT
CASKAGGTDTQYF
>TRBJ1-5|TRBV6-5|-|-
TGTGCCAGCACCGGGGGAAGGGTCGATAATCAGCCCCAGCATTTT
CASTGGRVDNQPQHF
>TRBJ2-3|TRBV10-3|-|few
TGTGCCATCAAGACAGCTAGCACAGATACGCAGTATTTT
CAIKTASTDTQYF
>TRBJ2-5|TRBV7-9|TRBD2|-
TGTGCCAGCAGCTTATGGGGCGGGGGTAACCAAGAGACCCAGTACTTC
CASSLWGGGNQETQYF
>TRBJ2-3|TRBV5-1|-|once
TGCGCCAGCAGCCCCAAAAGCGGGCGAAACACAGATACGCAGTATTTT
CASSPKSGRNTDTQYF
>TRBJ2-3|TRBV7-3|-|-
TGTGCCAGCAGCCCCTGGACTGCCAGCACAGATACGCAGTATTTT
CASSPWTASTDTQYF
>TRBJ2-7|TRBV5-1|TRBD2|-
TGCGCCAGCAGCACATTAGCGGGGAGTCCTCACGAGCAGTACTTC
CASSTLAGSPHEQYF
>TRBJ1-2|TRBV6-5|-|-
TGTGCCAGCACCCCAGGACAGATCTATGGCTACACCTTC
CASTPGQIYGYTF